This T cell receptor beta chain was captured in a study of patients and donors after allogeneic stem cell transplantation. Unmatched junction bases numbered 12, after V lost 5 bases and J lost 6 bases. The germline V gene has CDR1 MNHEY and CDR2 SVGAGI. The CDR3 has 17 residues. This clonotype was observed a handful of times. TCRdb reprocessed the RT-PCR reads with MiXCR, giving one entry per CDR3 protein. The sample shows approximately 200,000 distinct CDR3 sequences, 40% to 45% of them seen only once. This receptor was obtained from a human donor who was either an allogeneic HSCT recipient or a stem cell or donor lymphocyte infusion donor (not recorded which). It is not recorded whose cells these are; they may come from a transplant donor. This chain links TRBV6-5 with TRBJ2-2, with 10 bases aligning to TRBD2. Sequencing was carried out using blood, either unsorted or a sorted T cell fraction (not recorded which). The chain's CDR3 is CASSKTSSGSKAGELFF. The CDR3 DNA sequence: TGTGCCAGCAGTAAGACTTCTAGCGGGAGTAAGGCCGGGGAGCTGTTTTTT.